Only a few counts were recorded for the clone carrying this TCR beta chain. The data are from a study of T cells after yellow fever vaccination. The CDR3 spans 15 residues. The germline gives CDR1 MNHEY, CDR2 SVGAGI. Trimming removed 2 bases from V and 1 base from J, with 9 bases in between. Each CDR3 protein is one row after TCRdb ran MiXCR on the 5' RACE reads. The sample has about 340,000 distinct CDR3 sequences; under 15% are singletons. This rearrangement joins TRBV6-5 to TRBJ1-3; unclear D gene. The specimen comprised CD4+ T cells sorted from PBMCs, sampled 15 days after the yellow fever booster vaccination. The source of this sequence is a man aged 18 to 30 who received the YFV17D yellow fever vaccine. The CDR3 bases are TGTGCCAGCAGTTACCGGGCGGGGTCTGGAAACACCATATATTTT. It yields the protein CASSYRAGSGNTIYF.